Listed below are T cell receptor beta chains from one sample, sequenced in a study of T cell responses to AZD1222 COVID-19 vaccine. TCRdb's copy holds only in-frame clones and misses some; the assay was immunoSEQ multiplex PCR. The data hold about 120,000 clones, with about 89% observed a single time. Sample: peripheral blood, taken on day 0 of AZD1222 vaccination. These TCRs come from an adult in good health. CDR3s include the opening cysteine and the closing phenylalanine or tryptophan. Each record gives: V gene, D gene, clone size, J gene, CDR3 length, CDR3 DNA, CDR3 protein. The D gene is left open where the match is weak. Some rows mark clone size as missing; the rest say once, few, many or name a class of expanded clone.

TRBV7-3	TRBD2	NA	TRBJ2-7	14	TGTGCCAGCAGCTCATTAGCGGGGGCCTACGAGCAGTACTTC	CASSSLAGAYEQYF
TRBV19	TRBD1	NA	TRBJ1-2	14	TGTGCCAGTAGTTGGCTTGGACAGGGAGGAGGCTACACCTTC	CASSWLGQGGGYTF
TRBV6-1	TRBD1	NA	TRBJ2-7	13	TGTGCCAGCAGTGAAAACAGGGGGCTAGGGCAGTACTTC	CASSENRGLGQYF
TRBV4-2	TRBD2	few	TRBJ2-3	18	TGTGCCAGCAGCCCGGGACTAGCGGGGGGGCCAGGTACAGATACGCAGTATTTT	CASSPGLAGGPGTDTQYF
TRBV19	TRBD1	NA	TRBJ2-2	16	TGTGCCAGTAGTTCAGGTGGTCGAACAGGGGGCGGGGAGCTGTTTTTT	CASSSGGRTGGGELFF
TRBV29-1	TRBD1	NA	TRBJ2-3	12	TGCAGCGTCGCAGGGGGCGAGAATACGCAGTATTTT	CSVAGGENTQYF
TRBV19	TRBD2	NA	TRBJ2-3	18	TGTGCCAGTAGTGCCTACTTCGGGACTAGCGGAGGCACAGATACGCAGTATTTT	CASSAYFGTSGGTDTQYF
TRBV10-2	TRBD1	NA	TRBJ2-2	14	TGCGCCAGCAGTTTACAGGGGGCGGGCGGGGAGCTGTTTTTT	CASSLQGAGGELFF
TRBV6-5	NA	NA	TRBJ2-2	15	TGTGCCAGCAGTTACCTCGGAGGGGTAACCGGGGAGCTGTTTTTT	CASSYLGGVTGELFF
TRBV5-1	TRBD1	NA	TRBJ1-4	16	TGCGCCAGCAGCTCGGGACAGGGGGCAACTAATGAAAAACTGTTTTTT	CASSSGQGATNEKLFF
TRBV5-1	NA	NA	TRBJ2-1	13	TGCGCCAGCAGCCCCGGGGCCGGGGGTGAGCAGTTCTTC	CASSPGAGGEQFF
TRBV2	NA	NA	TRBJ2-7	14	TGTGCCAGCAAACCGGGAACTGTATCCTACGAGCAGTACTTC	CASKPGTVSYEQYF
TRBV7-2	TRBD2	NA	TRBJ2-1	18	TGTGCCAGCAGCTTATATCCCCCTAGCGGGGAGGGCTACAATGAGCAGTTCTTC	CASSLYPPSGEGYNEQFF
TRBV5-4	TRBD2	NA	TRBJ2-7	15	TGTGCCAGCAGCCCTAGCGGGGTGAGCTCCTACGAGCAGTACTTC	CASSPSGVSSYEQYF
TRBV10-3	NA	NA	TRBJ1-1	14	TGTGCCATCAGTGACCTAGGGGCTAACACTGAAGCTTTCTTT	CAISDLGANTEAFF
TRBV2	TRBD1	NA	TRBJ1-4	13	TGTGCCAGCAGTGTACGGACAGGAGAAAAACTGTTTTTT	CASSVRTGEKLFF
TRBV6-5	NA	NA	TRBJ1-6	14	TGTGCCAGCAGCCCCCCGCGTCGGGGTTCACCCCTCCACTTT	CASSPPRRGSPLHF
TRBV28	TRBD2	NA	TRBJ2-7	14	TGTGCCAGCAGTTTAGGGACTAGCGGCTACGAGCAGTACTTC	CASSLGTSGYEQYF
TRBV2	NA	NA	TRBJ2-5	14	TGTGCCATTGACAGGGAGGGGTACCAAGAGACCCAGTACTTC	CAIDREGYQETQYF
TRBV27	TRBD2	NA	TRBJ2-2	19	TGTGCCAGCAGTTTATCGGGCGGGAGTCTAGCGGCGAACACCGGGGAGCTGTTTTTT	CASSLSGGSLAANTGELFF
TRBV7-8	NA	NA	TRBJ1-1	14	TGTGCCAGCAGCTTATCGGGAGCTAACACTGAAGCTTTCTTT	CASSLSGANTEAFF
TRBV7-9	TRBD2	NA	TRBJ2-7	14	TGTGCCAGCAGCTTACACACCGGGAGGGGCGAGCAGTACTTC	CASSLHTGRGEQYF
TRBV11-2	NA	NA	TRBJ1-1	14	TGTGCCAGCAGCTTTACCCTTACGAACACTGAAGCTTTCTTT	CASSFTLTNTEAFF
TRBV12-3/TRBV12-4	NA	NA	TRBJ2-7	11	TGTGCCAGCAGGTACTTCCACGAGCAGTACTTC	CASRYFHEQYF
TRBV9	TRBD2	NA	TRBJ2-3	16	TGTGCCAGCAGCGCCGGACTAGCGTCAGAAACAGATACGCAGTATTTT	CASSAGLASETDTQYF
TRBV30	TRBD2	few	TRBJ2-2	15	TGTGCCTCCCCAGGGAGGGGCCTGAACACCGGGGAGCTGTTTTTT	CASPGRGLNTGELFF
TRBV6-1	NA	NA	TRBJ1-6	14	TGTGCCAGCAGTGAAAGGCGAGGGAATTCACCCCTCCACTTT	CASSERRGNSPLHF
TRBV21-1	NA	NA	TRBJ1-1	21	TGTGCCAGCAGCCCTCCCAATTGGGGCGGGCCAGCTAAAAGTATGAACACTGAAGCTTTCTTT	CASSPPNWGGPAKSMNTEAFF
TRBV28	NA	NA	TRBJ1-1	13	TGTGCCAGCAGTTTTGGTTCGGGCACTGAAGCTTTCTTT	CASSFGSGTEAFF
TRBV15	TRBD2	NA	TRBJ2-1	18	TGTGCCACCAGCATATGGACTAGCGGGATGGTATCCTACAATGAGCAGTTCTTC	CATSIWTSGMVSYNEQFF
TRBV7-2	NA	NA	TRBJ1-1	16	TGTGCCAGCAGACCTGACAGGAGCCGGGAGAACACTGAAGCTTTCTTT	CASRPDRSRENTEAFF
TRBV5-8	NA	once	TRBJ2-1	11	TGTGCCAGCAGCTTGGGGGGCGAGCAGTTCTTC	CASSLGGEQFF
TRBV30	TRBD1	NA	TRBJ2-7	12	TGTGCCTGGAGTGGGACAGGGTCCGAGCAGTACTTC	CAWSGTGSEQYF
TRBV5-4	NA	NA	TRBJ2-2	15	TGTGCCAGCAGCTCCGAGGGTTCTACCACCGGGGAGCTGTTTTTT	CASSSEGSTTGELFF
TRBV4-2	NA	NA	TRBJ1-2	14	TGTGCCAGCAGCCAAGAAATTGCAGCCTATGGCTACACCTTC	CASSQEIAAYGYTF
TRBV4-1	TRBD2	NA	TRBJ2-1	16	TGCGCCAGCAGCCAGCTAGCGGGGGGGCTCTACAATGAGCAGTTCTTC	CASSQLAGGLYNEQFF
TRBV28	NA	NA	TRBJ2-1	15	TGTGCCAGCAGTTTTATCGGGTTCTCCTACAATGAGCAGTTCTTC	CASSFIGFSYNEQFF
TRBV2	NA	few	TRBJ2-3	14	TGTGCCAGCCTTTCAGGGAGCCACACAGATACGCAGTATTTT	CASLSGSHTDTQYF
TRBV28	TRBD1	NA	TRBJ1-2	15	TGTGCCAGCAGTTTAAGACAGGGGTGGGGCTATGGCTACACCTTC	CASSLRQGWGYGYTF
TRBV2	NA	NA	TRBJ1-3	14	TGTGCCAGCAGTGAACCCAGGGCTGGAAACACCATATATTTT	CASSEPRAGNTIYF
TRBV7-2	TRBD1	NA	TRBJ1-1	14	TGTGCCAGCAGCTTTAGGGACAGAAACACTGAAGCTTTCTTT	CASSFRDRNTEAFF
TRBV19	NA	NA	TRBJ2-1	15	TGTGCCAGTGGCCCCCTAGCTATGGGGGTCAATGAGCAGTTCTTC	CASGPLAMGVNEQFF
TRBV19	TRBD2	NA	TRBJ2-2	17	TGTGCCAGTACTTTAGGTACTAGCGGGAAAGTTGCCGGGGAGCTGTTTTTT	CASTLGTSGKVAGELFF
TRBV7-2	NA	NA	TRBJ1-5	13	TGTGCCAGCAGCTTAGAGAGCAATCAGCCCCAGCATTTT	CASSLESNQPQHF
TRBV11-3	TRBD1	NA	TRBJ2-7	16	TGTGCCAGCACCCTTTTCGACAGGGGGCTTCCCTACGAGCAGTACTTC	CASTLFDRGLPYEQYF
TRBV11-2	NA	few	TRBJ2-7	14	TGTGCCAGCAGCTTAGAGGGGAGCTCCTACGAGCAGTACTTC	CASSLEGSSYEQYF
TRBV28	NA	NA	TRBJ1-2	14	TGTGCCAGCAGTCCCGTGGGCCTCCTTTATGGCTACACCTTC	CASSPVGLLYGYTF
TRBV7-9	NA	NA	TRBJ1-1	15	TGTGCCAGCAGCTTACCGGGAGGAGGCAGGGCGGGAGCTTTCTTT	CASSLPGGGRAGAFF
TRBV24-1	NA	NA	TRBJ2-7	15	TGTGCCACCAGTGCGGGCCCCCCAGGGCCCTACGAGCAGTACTTC	CATSAGPPGPYEQYF
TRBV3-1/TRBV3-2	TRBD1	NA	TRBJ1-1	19	TGTGCCAGCAGCCGAGCTATAACAGGGGGCTGGCGAGGTGACACTGAAGCTTTCTTT	CASSRAITGGWRGDTEAFF
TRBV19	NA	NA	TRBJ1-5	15	TGTGCCAGTAGTATAGTCGACGTATTCAATCAGCCCCAGCATTTT	CASSIVDVFNQPQHF
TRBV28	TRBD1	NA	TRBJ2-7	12	TGTGCCAGCAGTTTAAACAGGGGCGAGCAGTACTTC	CASSLNRGEQYF
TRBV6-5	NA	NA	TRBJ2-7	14	TGTGCCAGCAGTTCTGGACCCGGCTCCTACGAGCAGTACTTC	CASSSGPGSYEQYF
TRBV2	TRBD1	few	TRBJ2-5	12	TGTGCCAGCAGAGACAGGGCTGAGACCCAGTACTTC	CASRDRAETQYF
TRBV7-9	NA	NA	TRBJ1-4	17	TGTGCCAGCAGCTTCGCCCTAATGGGCGGGCCTAATGAAAAACTGTTTTTT	CASSFALMGGPNEKLFF
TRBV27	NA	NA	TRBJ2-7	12	TGTGCCAGCAGTTTCCGCGGGATCGAGCAGTACTTC	CASSFRGIEQYF
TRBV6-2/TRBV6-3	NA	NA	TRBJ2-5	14	TGTGCCAGCAGTTTCCGGGACCTGGGGGGGACCCAGTACTTC	CASSFRDLGGTQYF
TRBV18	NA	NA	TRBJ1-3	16	TGTGCCAGCTCACCACCCCGACCCCGCTCTGGAAACACCATATATTTT	CASSPPRPRSGNTIYF
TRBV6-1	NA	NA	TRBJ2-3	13	TGTGCCAGCAGTGAGGAGCGGGCAGATACGCAGTATTTT	CASSEERADTQYF